The clone carrying this T cell receptor (beta chain) occurred once. Antigen: not known. Ipilimumab CTLA-4 blockade and focal radiation were given to patients with chemo-refractory metastatic non-small-cell lung cancer. Only in-frame clones appear in the TCRdb table, and some are missing; sequencing was by immunoSEQ multiplex PCR. Found here are tens of thousands of clones, about four fifths of them singletons; the top ten hold 7.5% to 9.5%. The CDR3 runs to 17 residues. V lost 0 bases to trimming and J lost 1 base; unmatched junction nucleotides: 10. The germline V gene encodes CDR1 GTSNPN and CDR2 SVGIG (reference sequence). The sample belongs to a study of radiotherapy plus CTLA-4 blockade in lung cancer. Regarding the study as a whole: In blood, TCR clones derived from the tumor expanded after radiotherapy plus ipilimumab. Together with interferon-beta, which increased in serum after radiation, early dynamic changes in blood T cell clones were reportedly the best predictors of response.

This clonotype was obtained from a human donor with non-small cell lung cancer who had a complete response to radiotherapy plus ipilimumab. The V gene is TRBV30, the J gene TRBJ2-3; TRBD1 matches 7 bases. The source material was peripheral blood, sampled from a patient treated with radiotherapy plus ipilimumab. The CDR3 nucleotides read TGTGCCTGGAGTGTTGGTAGGGGGCCCTTCGGCACAGATACGCAGTATTTT. Translation: CAWSVGRGPFGTDTQYF.